Each of the 11 T cell receptor beta chains below was sequenced from the same sample in a study of T cells in Graves' hyperthyroidism and ophthalmopathy. There were TCR beta CDR3 regions amplified from RNA transcripts. Initially, a first-round RT-PCR of the TCR CDR3 employed the HTBI primer set. MiXCR, applied by TCRdb to the multiplex PCR reads, yields one record per CDR3 protein. The sample records 340,000 or so distinct CDR3 sequences, about 20% being singletons. The sample taken for sequencing was blood. These receptors were collected from a woman in her 50s with Graves' hyperthyroidism.

The chain employs TRBV19 and TRBJ2-3; D is ambiguous. Per germline, CDR1 LNHDA and CDR2 SQIVND (reference sequence). The CDR3 is 13 amino acids. Trimming cost V 4 bases and J 1 base, with 6 bases left between them. For the CDR3, the DNA is TGTGCCAGTAGTAACCCGGGCACAGATACGCAGTATTTT. Translated: CASSNPGTDTQYF.

V is TRBV7-9 and J is TRBJ2-1, with TRBD2 identical over 13 bases. V was clipped by 4 bases and J by 9 bases; unmatched bases: 12. This CDR3 has 17 amino acids. Germline CDR1 and CDR2: SEHNR and FQNEAQ (reference sequence). Here the CDR3 reads CASSSPPRTSGSGEQFF. CDR3 nucleotides: TGTGCCAGCAGCTCCCCCCCTAGGACTAGCGGGAGCGGTGAGCAGTTCTTC.

A few counts support this clonotype. This chain uses TRBV11-2 with TRBJ1-1; 11 bases align to TRBD1. V lost 4 bases, J lost 4 bases, and 2 bases stayed unmatched. Germline CDR1 is SGHAT and CDR2 is FQNNGV. The CDR3 loop spans 14 amino acids. CDR3 loop: CASSWGQGVTEAFF. The CDR3, as DNA: TGTGCCAGCAGCTGGGGACAGGGGGTCACTGAAGCTTTCTTT.

This clonotype has ten or more counts. The rearrangement uses TRBV18 and TRBJ2-4; 7 nucleotides agree with TRBD2. The CDR3 is 13 amino acids. Germline V gives CDR1 KGHSH, CDR2 LQKENI. V shed 2 bases, J shed 6 bases, and the junction held 1 base outside the gene matches. CDR3 region: CASSPGEGNIQYF. Written as DNA, the CDR3 is TGTGCCAGCTCACCAGGGGAGGGAAACATTCAGTACTTC.

This chain connects TRBV27 to TRBJ2-7; D gene unclear. The CDR3 contains 12 residues. CDR1 is MNHEY, CDR2 SMNVEV, per germline (reference sequence). V was pared by 0 bases and J by 6 bases, with 6 bases between. CDR3 protein: CASSLSRPEQYV. The CDR3 bases are TGTGCCAGCAGTTTATCCCGGCCCGAGCAGTACGTC.

The sample holds many counts of this clonotype. The chain is built from TRBV18 and TRBJ2-1; D possibly corresponds to TRBD2 (7 bases). The CDR3 is made up of 16 amino acids. Germline V CDR1 and CDR2: KGHSH, LQKENI. Trimming cost V 6 bases and J 1 base, with 16 bases left between them. Written as DNA, the CDR3 is TGTGCCAGCTCCCCCTCGGGGGGCTTTTCCTACAATGAGCAGTTCTTC. Protein sequence: CASSPSGGFSYNEQFF.

This clonotype has a count of ten or more. This rearrangement joins TRBV3-1 to TRBJ2-2, with 10 bases identical to TRBD1. Germline V gene data show CDR1 as LGHDT and CDR2 as YNNKEL (reference sequence). The ends lost 4 bases at V and 10 bases at J; junction bases unmatched: 9. This CDR3 has 15 amino acids. The CDR3: CASSRGTGDVEELFF. The CDR3 coding sequence is TGTGCCAGCAGCCGAGGGACAGGGGACGTCGAGGAGCTGTTTTTT.

This clonotype was detected only a few times. The chain recombines TRBV6-1 with TRBJ1-1; D is uncertain. Germline V gives CDR1 MNHNS, CDR2 SASEGT. CDR3 length: 14 amino acids. The germline V and J ends were trimmed by 6 bases and 6 bases, with 17 bases remaining between them. The CDR3 DNA reads as TGTGCCAGCAGCGTACGATACCTAAGGCCTGAAGCTTTCTTT. It translates to CASSVRYLRPEAFF.

This clonotype has only a few counts. This chain connects TRBV27 to TRBJ2-7; D tentatively fits TRBD1 or TRBD2 (6 bases each). V shed 6 bases and J shed 11 bases, with 14 bases lying between them. Germline V gene data show CDR1 as MNHEY and CDR2 as SMNVEV (reference sequence). This CDR3 region has 11 residues. The CDR3 reads CASREGGKEYF. For the CDR3, the DNA is TGTGCCAGCAGGGAAGGGGGGAAGGAGTACTTC.

This clonotype came up a few times. The chain is built from TRBV27 and TRBJ1-1; 7 bases line up with TRBD1. CDR1 is MNHEY, CDR2 SMNVEV, per germline (reference sequence). The CDR3 loop spans 13 amino acids. The V gene end was trimmed by 6 bases and the J gene end by 8 bases; junction bases not matched to a gene: 9. CDR3 in DNA: TGTGCCAGCAGCCAGGGGGTTGAGGGAGAAGCTTTCTTT. This sequence encodes CASSQGVEGEAFF.

CDR3 nucleotide sequence: TGTGCCAGCAGCCCCGGGACGGAAGCATATGGCTACACCTTC. Its translation: CASSPGTEAYGYTF. This chain uses TRBV6-1 with TRBJ1-2; a weak D match, TRBD1 (5 bases). Deletions cut 6 bases from V and 5 bases from J, with 16 bases between. The CDR3 contains 14 residues. Germline V gives CDR1 MNHNS, CDR2 SASEGT.